A selection of T cell receptor beta chains follows, all from one sample in a study of blood T cell repertoires in COVID-19. Sequenced by immunoSEQ multiplex PCR; TCRdb stores in-frame clones only, minus some. Of about 250,000 clones listed, 70% to 90% are singletons. Sequenced material: peripheral blood. These receptors were taken from a man between 18 and 35 years old with active or convalescent COVID-19. Each CDR3 is given with its conserved first and last residue. D genes are given only for firm matches. Clone size is shown for a subset of rows, as once, few, many or a class of expanded clone.

size	V	J	D	CDR3	DNA
-	TRBV5-4	TRBJ2-1	TRBD2	CASSNAGLARQGDEQFF	TGTGCCAGCAGCAACGCGGGACTAGCGAGGCAAGGGGATGAGCAGTTCTTC
-	TRBV7-3	TRBJ1-1	-	CASSLKGGLIEAFF	TGTGCCAGCAGCTTAAAAGGCGGCCTCATTGAAGCTTTCTTT
-	TRBV10-2	TRBJ2-2	TRBD2	CASSSSGSPTGELFF	TGCGCCAGCAGTTCTAGCGGGAGTCCCACCGGGGAGCTGTTTTTT
-	TRBV7-8	TRBJ1-1	-	CASSLGGYQGNAEAFF	TGTGCCAGCAGCTTAGGGGGCTATCAGGGGAATGCTGAAGCTTTCTTT
few	TRBV25-1	TRBJ1-3	-	CASSQGTSGNTIYF	TGTGCCAGCTCACAGGGTACCTCTGGAAACACCATATATTTT
-	TRBV2	TRBJ1-2	-	CASMTGGDTF	TGTGCCAGCATGACTGGGGGCGACACCTTC
-	TRBV10-3	TRBJ1-2	-	CAIRDYGGKEYGYTF	TGTGCCATCAGAGACTACGGGGGGAAGGAGTATGGCTACACCTTC
-	TRBV12-3/TRBV12-4	TRBJ1-6	-	CASRVKRRSPLHF	TGTGCCAGCAGAGTAAAGAGAAGATCACCCCTCCACTTT
-	TRBV27	TRBJ1-2	TRBD1	CASGTGGFYYGYTF	TGTGCCAGCGGAACAGGGGGCTTTTACTATGGCTACACCTTC
-	TRBV11-3	TRBJ2-7	TRBD2	CASDYQREVGSYEQYF	TGTGCCAGCGACTATCAGCGGGAGGTAGGATCCTACGAGCAGTACTTC
-	TRBV9	TRBJ1-3	-	CASSARQLPTGNTIYF	TGTGCCAGCAGCGCCAGACAGTTGCCCACTGGAAACACCATATATTTT
-	TRBV5-4	TRBJ2-5	TRBD2	CASSTAGGGETQYF	TGTGCCAGCAGTACTGCGGGGGGCGGGGAGACCCAGTACTTC
-	TRBV7-7	TRBJ2-7	TRBD2	CASSPGTSGTRPLYEQYF	TGTGCTAGCAGCCCTGGGACTAGCGGGACCCGGCCGTTGTACGAGCAGTACTTC
-	TRBV7-2	TRBJ2-3	-	CASSIAASTDTQYF	TGTGCCAGCAGTATAGCGGCTAGCACAGATACGCAGTATTTT
-	TRBV5-1	TRBJ1-4	TRBD1	CASSLMQGANEKLFF	TGCGCCAGCAGCTTGATGCAGGGGGCAAATGAAAAACTGTTTTTT
-	TRBV6-2/TRBV6-3	TRBJ2-5	-	CASSYRGLETQYF	TGTGCCAGCAGTTACAGAGGGTTGGAGACCCAGTACTTC
-	TRBV5-6	TRBJ2-6	-	CASSPVAGSSGANVLTF	TGTGCCAGCAGCCCCGTTGCAGGTAGCTCTGGGGCCAACGTCCTGACTTTC
-	TRBV6-5	TRBJ2-1	-	CATRTRYYSYNEQFF	TGTGCCACCCGGACACGATATTACTCCTACAATGAGCAGTTCTTC
-	TRBV29-1	TRBJ2-1	TRBD1	CSGQQGALPDEQFF	TGCAGCGGCCAACAGGGGGCGCTCCCGGATGAGCAGTTCTTC
-	TRBV7-2	TRBJ1-3	-	CASNSRSGNTIYF	TGTGCCAGCAACTCCAGGTCTGGAAACACCATATATTTT
-	TRBV2	TRBJ2-1	TRBD2	CASSRLAAYNEQFF	TGTGCCAGCAGTCGACTAGCGGCCTACAATGAGCAGTTCTTC
-	TRBV10-1	TRBJ2-7	TRBD1	CASRPGTGVTYEQYF	TGCGCCAGCAGGCCCGGGACAGGGGTAACCTACGAGCAGTACTTC
-	TRBV19	TRBJ2-2	-	CASTLWGPSGGTGELFF	TGTGCCAGTACCCTTTGGGGGCCCAGCGGTGGGACCGGGGAGCTGTTTTTT
-	TRBV7-9	TRBJ1-2	-	CASSTETVHYGYTF	TGTGCCAGCAGCACCGAGACAGTCCACTATGGCTACACCTTC
-	TRBV7-2	TRBJ1-6	-	CASSPGFVNSPLHF	TGTGCCAGCAGCCCAGGGTTTGTGAATTCACCCCTCCACTTT
-	TRBV5-1	TRBJ2-1	TRBD2	CASSLSGTASFRRGGEQFF	TGCGCCAGCAGCTTGTCCGGGACGGCATCTTTCAGGCGGGGAGGGGAGCAGTTCTTC
-	TRBV5-1	TRBJ1-5	-	CASSAVGGNQPQHF	TGCGCCAGCAGCGCCGTAGGGGGCAATCAGCCCCAGCATTTT
-	TRBV15	TRBJ1-3	-	CATSLGLQEGNTIYF	TGTGCCACCAGTCTGGGACTCCAGGAGGGAAACACCATATATTTT
-	TRBV28	TRBJ1-2	TRBD1	CASRLGQGLSYGYTF	TGTGCCAGCAGACTAGGACAGGGGTTGAGCTATGGCTACACCTTC
-	TRBV7-2	TRBJ2-3	TRBD1	CASSLEIGTGVADTQYF	TGTGCCAGCAGCTTAGAGATAGGGACAGGGGTCGCAGATACGCAGTATTTT
-	TRBV7-2	TRBJ1-1	-	CASSFLQGLTEAFF	TGTGCCAGCAGCTTTTTACAGGGTTTGACTGAAGCTTTCTTT
-	TRBV6-5	TRBJ1-5	TRBD1	CASSSRDRGNQPQHF	TGTGCCAGCAGTAGCCGGGACAGGGGCAATCAGCCCCAGCATTTT
-	TRBV29-1	TRBJ1-1	TRBD1	CSVETRTGVWTEAFF	TGCAGCGTTGAAACCCGGACAGGGGTTTGGACTGAAGCTTTCTTT
-	TRBV6-2/TRBV6-3	TRBJ2-2	-	CASSYSEVGELFF	TGTGCCAGCAGTTACTCAGAGGTCGGGGAGCTGTTTTTT